This TCR beta chain was sequenced for a study of shared clonotypes between healthy human individuals. At the level of the study: The cohort comprised a couple of women and a few men. Their ages spanned 18 to 49 years. Study outcomes and limitations: Incomplete sequencing of sorted subsets was indicated by rarefaction despite large depth.

The assay was immunoSEQ multiplex PCR, and TCRdb's table has in-frame clones only and misses some. Here the sample spans 1.4 million to 1.5 million clones, 96% being singletons. Between the trimmed V and J ends, which lost 3 bases and 0 bases, there was a span of 13 bases. CDR1 and CDR2 from the germline V gene are SGHRS and YFSETQ. This CDR3 is 16 amino acids long. As to this clone: Antigen: not known.

Subsets obtained from CD4+ cells comprised CD45RA+ naive and CD45RA-negative memory cells. Sequenced: naive CD4+ T cells sorted from blood. Documented subset: CD45RA+ positively selected. The sequence was obtained from a man aged 30-40 years in good health. This chain links TRBV5-1 with TRBJ2-4; tentatively, D is TRBD1 or TRBD2 (5 bases each). CDR3 in amino acids: CASSWGTDIAKNIQYF. DNA of the CDR3: TGCGCCAGCAGCTGGGGGACGGATATAGCCAAAAACATTCAGTACTTC. Full variable domain (remainder filled in from reference TRBV5-1 and TRBJ2-4): KAGVTQTPRYLIKTRGQQVTLSCSPISGHRSVSWYQQTPGQGLQFLFEYFSETQRNKGNFPGRFSGRQFSNSRSEMNVSTLELGDSALYLCASSWGTDIAKNIQYFGAGTRLSVL.